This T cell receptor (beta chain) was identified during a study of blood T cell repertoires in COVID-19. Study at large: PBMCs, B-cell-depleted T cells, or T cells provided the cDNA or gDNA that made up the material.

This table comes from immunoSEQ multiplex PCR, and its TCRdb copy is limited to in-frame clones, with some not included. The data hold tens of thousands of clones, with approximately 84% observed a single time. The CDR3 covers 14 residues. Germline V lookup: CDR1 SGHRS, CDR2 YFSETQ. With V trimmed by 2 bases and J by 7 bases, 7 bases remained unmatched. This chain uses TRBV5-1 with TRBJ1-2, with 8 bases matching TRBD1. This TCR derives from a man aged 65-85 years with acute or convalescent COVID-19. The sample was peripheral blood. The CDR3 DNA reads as TGCGCCAGCAGCTTAAATAATGACAGGGGTGGCTACACCTTC. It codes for CASSLNNDRGGYTF.